This T cell receptor beta chain is from a study of technical replicates of blood from several donors (dated 2017 in TCRdb). The CDR3 has 11 amino acids, counting the end cysteine and phenylalanine. Kept here is only the CDR3 DNA, which spans 33 bases and is read in frame from base 1. The germline V gene (reference sequence) supplies CDR1 DFQATT and CDR2 SNEGSKA. V is clipped by 3 bases and J by 5 bases, and the sequence between their germline boundaries is 7 bases long. The receptor library was made with the immunoSEQ multiplex PCR assay. TCRdb took over this immuneACCESS table, retaining in-frame rearrangements with V and J assigned. Such tables are incomplete; in checked studies, under half of the missing clones stem from an unresolved V gene, and the remainder is unexplained. This sample gives 65,000 to 95,000 clones in total; 85% to 95% of them show up just once. Around 0.4% of the sample rests with the top ten.

As regards this clone: Its antigen target is currently unknown. The input lacks base qualities; no much larger clone sits a single base away.

The receptor's source is a human donor in good health. This chain joins TRBV20-1 to TRBJ2-5; the D gene cannot be named for sure. The sequencing sample was made of T cells isolated from PBMCs. In nucleotide form, the sequence is TGCAGTGCTAGTTTCGGTGAGACCCAGTACTTC. This codes for CSASFGETQYF.